The 13 T cell receptor beta chains presented below share a single source sample, sequenced in a study of identical twins. One entry per CDR3 protein results from TCRdb running MiXCR on the 5' RACE reads. The sample holds 1.5 million to 2 million distinct CDR3 sequences; around 29% are singletons and the top ten take under 0.35%. The sequenced sample was cord blood. The receptors come from a newborn girl in good health.

This clonotype occurred a few times. The chain joins TRBV12-3 or TRBV12-4 to TRBJ2-4; D gene ambiguous. V lost 5 bases and J 11 bases, leaving 19 bases between the germline ends. The CDR3 totals 14 residues. In DNA form, the CDR3 reads TGTGCCAGCAGTCCTACCCAGTACGCGCCCGTTCAGTACTTC. It specifies CASSPTQYAPVQYF.

As regards this clonotype: Mismatch with germline at one junction end may stem from a read error. The chain links TRBV20-1 to TRBJ1-2; D gene ambiguous. The CDR3 is 11 residues long. Germline CDR1 reads DFQATT; CDR2 reads SNEGSKA (reference sequence). For the CDR3, the DNA is TGCAGGGCTACAACTAACTATGGCTACACCTTC. Its translation is CRATTNYGYTF.

This clonotype has a handful of counts. The chain has TRBV9 and TRBJ1-1, with D unresolved. The V gene lost 0 bases and the J gene lost 7 bases, with 7 bases spanning the gap. The CDR3 is made up of 12 amino acids. Germline V gene sequence: CDR1 SGDLS, CDR2 YYNGEE. CDR3 bases: TGTGCCAGCAGCGTAGAAGGCAGTGAAGCTTTCTTT. It is translated as CASSVEGSEAFF.

This clonotype has just a few counts. The chain carries TRBV10-3 and TRBJ1-2; TRBD1 agrees at 7 bases. V lost 10 bases, J lost 1 base, and 9 bases stayed unmatched. This CDR3 is 14 amino acids long. Germline V gives CDR1 ENHRY, CDR2 SYGVKD. CDR3 DNA sequence: TGTGCCACCTCAGGGGGGGCAAGTAACTATGGCTACACCTTC. Its translation is CATSGGASNYGYTF.

This clonotype occurred a few times. V and J are TRBV5-4 and TRBJ2-7; unclear D gene. The germline V gene encodes CDR1 SGHNT and CDR2 YYREEE (reference sequence). The V gene lost 0 bases and the J gene lost 2 bases, with 9 bases spanning the gap. The CDR3 consists of 14 residues. The CDR3 reads CASSLADPTYEQYF. Written as DNA, the CDR3 is TGTGCCAGCAGCTTGGCGGACCCTACCTACGAGCAGTACTTC.

Worth noting for this clonotype: A read error may account for a junction end that differs from germline. This sequence joins TRBV18 and TRBJ2-1; the D is unclear. The CDR3 totals 13 residues. Germline V gene lookup returns CDR1 KGHSH and CDR2 LQKENI. The DNA for the CDR3 is TGTGCCAGCTCGTATCTTCACTACAATGGGCAGTTCTTC. Its translation: CASSYLHYNGQFF.

The J gene is TRBJ2-7, the V gene TRBV6-5; D remains unclear. This CDR3 is 12 amino acids long. Germline V gene lookup returns CDR1 MNHEY and CDR2 SVGAGI. V lost 8 bases and J 1 base, leaving 9 bases between the germline ends. Here the CDR3 reads CASYGSSYEQYF. The CDR3 nucleotides are TGTGCCAGCTACGGCAGTTCCTACGAGCAGTACTTC.

This clonotype appeared a few times. This rearrangement joins TRBV3-1 to TRBJ2-3; D uncertain. This CDR3 is built from 15 residues. Trimming stripped 3 bases from V and 1 base from J, with 11 bases between. Germline V gene sequence: CDR1 LGHDT, CDR2 YNNKEL (reference sequence). The CDR3 loop reads CASSHGMGGTDTQYF. CDR3 DNA sequence: TGTGCCAGCAGCCACGGCATGGGTGGCACAGATACGCAGTATTTT.

This clonotype was picked up a small number of times. The gene calls are TRBV4-2 and TRBJ2-5; the match to TRBD2 covers 10 bases. Germline V gene lookup returns CDR1 LGHNA and CDR2 YNFKEQ. The V segment lost 3 bases and the J segment 1 base; nucleotides outside the gene matches: 5. The CDR3 loop spans 16 amino acids. This chain's CDR3 is CASSHFSGGTQETQYF. In DNA, the CDR3 is TGTGCCAGCAGCCATTTTAGCGGGGGGACCCAAGAGACCCAGTACTTC.

This sequence joins TRBV11-2 and TRBJ1-2; D is possibly TRBD1 (5 bases). The CDR3 totals 12 residues. Trimming stripped 6 bases from V and 4 bases from J, with 9 bases between. Germline CDR1 is SGHAT and CDR2 is FQNNGV. The CDR3, as DNA: TGTGCCAGCAGGGACACCCTCTATGGCTACACCTTC. This encodes CASRDTLYGYTF.

This clonotype was observed a few times. This chain uses TRBV20-1 with TRBJ2-2; D is unclear. The germline CDR1 and CDR2 sequences are DFQATT and SNEGSKA (reference sequence). The CDR3 runs to 14 residues. The V end was cut by 0 bases, the J end by 4 bases, with 9 bases between. CDR3 amino acids: CSARDNGRTGELFF. The CDR3 nucleotides are TGCAGTGCTAGAGACAATGGGCGCACCGGGGAGCTGTTTTTT.

There are a few counts of this clonotype. The junction and the germline gene differ at one end; a read error may be behind it. The chain is built from TRBV12-3 or TRBV12-4 and TRBJ2-7; 10 bases agree with TRBD2. CDR3 length equals 15 residues. In nucleotides, the CDR3 is TGTGCCGGCAGTTCCAGCGGGGGGGTATCCTACGAGCAGTACTTC. This sequence encodes CAGSSSGGVSYEQYF.

This clonotype has only a few counts. V is TRBV20-1 and J is TRBJ2-5; 8 bases align to TRBD2. The trim removed 7 bases at V and 1 base at J, leaving 8 bases unmatched. The CDR3 extends over 14 amino acids. CDR1 and CDR2 (germline): DFQATT, SNEGSKA (reference sequence). In nucleotides, the CDR3 is TGCAGTGTTATGGCGGGAGGACTCCAAGAGACCCAGTACTTC. It encodes CSVMAGGLQETQYF.